The 5 T cell receptor beta chains below were found in one sample sequenced in a study of blood T cell repertoires in COVID-19. Only in-frame clones appear in the TCRdb table, and some are missing; sequencing was by immunoSEQ multiplex PCR. The sample records a few hundred thousand clones, more than 70% being singletons. Sequencing was carried out using peripheral blood. Receptor source: a human donor in a cohort sampled during active COVID-19.

V is TRBV12-5 and J is TRBJ1-2; possibly TRBD1 for D (5 bases). CDR3 length: 17 amino acids. Trimming shortened V by 1 base and J by 3 bases, and 18 bases separated the two germline ends. Germline V gives CDR1 LGHNT, CDR2 FRNRAP. The CDR3 DNA is TGTGCTAGTGGTTTGGACGGGGGGGGAAACGGGTACTATGGCTACACCTTC. Encoded protein: CASGLDGGGNGYYGYTF.

This clone was recorded only once. The chain has TRBV2 and TRBJ1-2; D might be TRBD1 (6 bases). The CDR3 consists of 11 residues. V was pared by 6 bases and J by 7 bases, with 9 bases between. Germline CDR1 is SNHLY and CDR2 is FYNNEI. CDR3 DNA sequence: TGTGCCAGCAGCCAGGGGTTTGGCTACACCTTC. Translated, it gives CASSQGFGYTF.

This clone showed up just once. The chain carries TRBV27 and TRBJ1-1; tentative D call: TRBD1 (6 bases). V was cut by 3 bases and J by 1 base, with 9 bases left in between. The germline V gene has CDR1 MNHEY and CDR2 SMNVEV (reference sequence). This CDR3 region has 14 residues. The CDR3 region is CASSLGHPNTEAFF. Written as DNA, the CDR3 is TGTGCCAGCAGTTTGGGACATCCGAACACTGAAGCTTTCTTT.

The V gene is TRBV27, the J gene TRBJ2-3; TRBD2 might be the D (7 bases). V was clipped by 6 bases and J by 4 bases, with 17 bases between them. Per germline, CDR1 MNHEY and CDR2 SMNVEV (reference sequence). The CDR3 sequence is 15 residues long. The CDR3 reads CASSQRGGWADTQYF. DNA of the CDR3: TGTGCCAGCAGCCAAAGGGGGGGGTGGGCAGATACGCAGTATTTT.

The J gene is TRBJ2-7, the V gene TRBV5-1; D ambiguous. V was clipped by 3 bases and J by 2 bases, with 12 bases between them. Germline V lookup: CDR1 SGHRS, CDR2 YFSETQ. This CDR3 is built from 14 residues. CDR3 sequence reads: CASSYSTLPYEQYF. DNA for the CDR3: TGCGCCAGCAGCTACTCCACTCTACCCTACGAGCAGTACTTC.